The 31 T cell receptor beta chains below all came from one sample that was sequenced in a study of lymphopenia after photon versus proton radiotherapy. Sequenced by immunoSEQ multiplex PCR; TCRdb stores in-frame clones only, minus some. The table records approximately 91,000 clones, over 70% of them present only once. The source material was peripheral blood, sampled from a patient treated with proton-based radiotherapy. The receptors here all came from a man aged 55 to 70 with pancreatic cancer.

V usage is TRBV29-1 and J usage is TRBJ2-5; tentatively, D is TRBD2 (5 bases). Trimming removed 4 bases from V and 4 bases from J, with 10 bases in between. This CDR3 region has 12 residues. Germline V gives CDR1 SQVTM, CDR2 ANQGSEA. The CDR3: CSVAASSETQYF. For the CDR3, the DNA is TGCAGCGTTGCGGCTAGCTCAGAGACCCAGTACTTC.

The J gene is TRBJ1-5, the V gene TRBV28; D might be TRBD1 (6 bases). The germline V gene has CDR1 MDHEN and CDR2 SYDVKM. The CDR3 sequence is 16 residues long. Trimming took off 3 bases at V and 0 bases at J, with 12 bases between the two ends. The CDR3 sequence is CASSFRQAHSNQPQHF. The CDR3 region has the DNA TGTGCCAGCAGTTTCAGACAGGCCCATAGCAATCAGCCCCAGCATTTT.

This clone turned up a few times. This chain connects TRBV7-6 to TRBJ1-6; D gene unclear. This CDR3 spans 13 amino acids. The V end lost 1 base, the J end lost 7 bases, and 5 bases lay between the germline ends. The germline V gene has CDR1 SGHVS and CDR2 FNYEAQ. The CDR3 protein is CASSLEENSPLHF. CDR3 DNA sequence: TGTGCCAGCAGCTTAGAGGAGAATTCACCCCTCCACTTT.

Concerning this clone: A junction boundary mismatches the germline segment, possibly from a read error. This sequence joins TRBV28 and TRBJ1-1; possible D gene TRBD1, 5 bases. This CDR3 has 10 residues. Germline CDR1 and CDR2: MDHEN and SYDVKM. The CDR3 coding sequence is TGTGCCAGCAGGGAATCGGGACTGGAATTT. It specifies CASRESGLEF.

The chain combines TRBV28 with TRBJ1-2; 10 bases fit TRBD1. The CDR3 has 16 amino acids. CDR1 and CDR2 (germline): MDHEN, SYDVKM. Trimming removed 3 bases from V and 1 base from J; junction bases left unmatched: 5. The CDR3 loop reads CASSLGGTGVNYGYTF. The CDR3 DNA reads as TGTGCCAGCAGTTTGGGGGGGACAGGGGTTAACTATGGCTACACCTTC.

The J gene is TRBJ1-1, the V gene TRBV7-9; no definite D call. Trimming removed 9 bases from V and 7 bases from J, with 18 bases in between. This CDR3 is built from 13 residues. From germline, CDR1 is SEHNR and CDR2 FQNEAQ (reference sequence). In nucleotides, the CDR3 is TGTGCCAGTCGTAGGTTTAGTGCGGTTGAAGCTTTCTTT. It encodes CASRRFSAVEAFF.

The chain combines TRBV5-1 with TRBJ2-3, with TRBD2 as a possible D gene (5 bases). This CDR3 spans 14 amino acids. Germline-derived CDR1 and CDR2 are SGHRS and YFSETQ. V shed 4 bases and J shed 5 bases, with 14 bases lying between them. CDR3 residues: CASSLLASLDTQYF. CDR3 nucleotide sequence: TGCGCCAGCAGCCTCCTAGCTAGTTTAGATACGCAGTATTTT.

V usage is TRBV18 and J usage is TRBJ2-5; TRBD2 matches 10 bases. Trimming cost V 6 bases and J 1 base; bases outside gene matches: 17. CDR1 is KGHSH and CDR2 is LQKENI in the germline V gene. There are 19 residues in the CDR3. The CDR3 region is CASSPRTSGQEGFQETQYF. CDR3 bases: TGTGCCAGCTCGCCCCGGACTAGCGGCCAGGAGGGTTTCCAAGAGACCCAGTACTTC.

The chain combines TRBV29-1 with TRBJ2-5; D is undetermined. The CDR3 has 11 residues. Germline-derived CDR1 and CDR2 are SQVTM and ANQGSEA. V dropped 1 base and J dropped 5 bases, with 5 bases sitting between them. CDR3: CSVEVAETQYF. The CDR3 nucleotides read TGCAGCGTTGAAGTGGCCGAGACCCAGTACTTC.

The rearrangement links TRBV11-2 to TRBJ1-3; 7 bases match TRBD1. The CDR3 runs 16 residues. CDR1 and CDR2 (germline): SGHAT, FQNNGV. Trimming took 5 bases from V and 3 from J; bases not matched to a gene: 10. CDR3 sequence: CASSHRTGPGGNTIYF. Written as DNA, the CDR3 is TGTGCCAGCAGCCACCGGACAGGACCCGGTGGAAACACCATATATTTT.

V usage is TRBV28 and J usage is TRBJ2-1; weak D call: TRBD1 (5 bases). Germline CDR1 and CDR2: MDHEN and SYDVKM. The CDR3 is made up of 16 amino acids. V was trimmed by 6 bases and J by 2 bases, leaving 17 bases between them. The CDR3 nucleotides read TGTGCCAGCAGCGGACGTTTAGGGGTCCCCTACAATGAGCAGTTCTTC. Residues: CASSGRLGVPYNEQFF.

J is TRBJ1-1 and V is TRBV2, with 9 bases that match TRBD1. V was clipped by 8 bases and J by 6 bases; unmatched bases: 7. CDR1 SNHLY and CDR2 FYNNEI come from the germline V gene. This CDR3 region has 13 residues. The CDR3 bases are TGTGCCAGCGGACAGGGGAATGGGGCTGAAGCTTTCTTT. Translation gives CASGQGNGAEAFF. Full variable domain (missing parts from reference TRBV2 and TRBJ1-1): EPEVTQTPSHQVTQMGQEVILRCVPISNHLYFYWYRQILGQKVEFLVSFYNNEISEKSEIFDDQFSVERPDGSNFTLKIRSTKLEDSAMYFCASGQGNGAEAFFGQGTRLTVV.

This sequence joins TRBV7-9 and TRBJ1-2; no clear D gene. V lost 2 bases and J 7 bases, leaving 8 bases between the germline ends. The germline gives CDR1 SEHNR, CDR2 FQNEAQ (reference sequence). The CDR3 totals 12 residues. In DNA, the CDR3 is TGTGCCAGCAGCTTATCTGGCAGTGGCTACACCTTC. This encodes CASSLSGSGYTF.

In its sample, this clone was seen once. This chain's CDR3 is CASSFSIAGVNEQYF. As DNA, the CDR3 is TGTGCCAGCAGCTTTTCTATAGCGGGAGTTAACGAGCAGTACTTC. The J gene is TRBJ2-7, the V gene TRBV7-9; 9 positions match TRBD2. Trimming removed 3 bases from V and 5 bases from J; junction bases left unmatched: 8. CDR1 is SEHNR and CDR2 is FQNEAQ in the germline V gene (reference sequence). The CDR3 is 15 amino acids.

Here the CDR3 reads CASSFQGRGSSYNEQFF. CDR3 bases: TGTGCCAGTAGTTTCCAAGGCCGGGGGAGCTCCTACAATGAGCAGTTCTTC. The chain employs TRBV19 and TRBJ2-1; D is possibly TRBD2 (6 bases). The V gene's germline CDR1 is LNHDA and CDR2 SQIVND (reference sequence). The CDR3 has 17 residues. V dropped 5 bases and J dropped 0 bases, with 17 bases sitting between them.

The J gene is TRBJ2-1, the V gene TRBV18, with a possible D match to TRBD2 (6 bases). CDR3 length: 15 residues. From germline, CDR1 is KGHSH and CDR2 LQKENI. The V end was cut by 2 bases, the J end by 1 base, with 9 bases between. The CDR3 nucleotides are TGTGCCAGCTCACCAGCCGGGACTTCCTACAATGAGCAGTTCTTC. Amino acids: CASSPAGTSYNEQFF.

This sequence joins TRBV2 and TRBJ2-5, with TRBD1 matching over 8 bases. This CDR3 has 15 residues. V trimming: 3 bases; J trimming: 5 bases; junction bases outside the gene matches: 8. The germline V gene has CDR1 SNHLY and CDR2 FYNNEI. CDR3 sequence (DNA): TGTGCCAGCAGTGAGGGCCCAGGGGGCTGGGAGACCCAGTACTTC. This sequence encodes CASSEGPGGWETQYF.

J is TRBJ1-2 and V is TRBV28, with 7 bases aligning to TRBD1. Per germline, CDR1 MDHEN and CDR2 SYDVKM. The J segment lost 8 bases and the V segment lost 3 bases, leaving 6 bases of the junction unmatched. The length of the CDR3 is 13 residues. The CDR3 DNA sequence: TGTGCCAGCAGTTTCAACGACAGGGTCGGCTACACCTTC. Its translation: CASSFNDRVGYTF.

Here the CDR3 DNA reads TGCGCCAGCAGCTTGGTAGGGCAACAGGGTCAGCCCCAGCATTTT. Its protein product is CASSLVGQQGQPQHF. The chain employs TRBV5-1 and TRBJ1-5; possibly TRBD1 for D (6 bases). The CDR3 totals 15 residues. Trimming cost V 0 bases and J 6 bases, with 13 bases left between them. Germline-derived CDR1 and CDR2 are SGHRS and YFSETQ.

The rearrangement links TRBV7-2 to TRBJ2-1; weak D call: TRBD2 (6 bases). V lost 6 bases to trimming and J lost 0 bases, with 12 bases between them. The CDR3 spans 15 residues. The germline gives CDR1 SGHTA, CDR2 FQGNSA. CDR3 sequence reads: CASRGTGSSYNEQFF. DNA of the CDR3: TGTGCCAGCAGAGGGACCGGGAGCTCCTACAATGAGCAGTTCTTC.

The chain couples TRBV18 to TRBJ2-1, with TRBD2 matching over 8 bases. V lost 3 bases, J lost 6 bases, and 7 bases stayed unmatched. The CDR3 runs to 15 residues. Germline CDR1 and CDR2: KGHSH and LQKENI. CDR3 in amino acids: CASSPGTRIANEQFF. CDR3 bases: TGTGCCAGCTCACCGGGGACTAGAATAGCCAATGAGCAGTTCTTC.

The chain carries TRBV25-1 and TRBJ1-6; a weak D match, TRBD1 (6 bases). Per germline, CDR1 MGHDK and CDR2 SYGVNS. This CDR3 contains 14 residues. Deletions cut 2 bases from V and 5 bases from J, with 7 bases between. The CDR3 reads CASSEGQNNSPLHF. DNA for the CDR3: TGTGCCAGCAGTGAAGGACAGAATAATTCACCCCTCCACTTT. Full variable domain (missing parts from reference TRBV25-1 and TRBJ1-6): EADIYQTPRYLVIGTGKKITLECSQTMGHDKMYWYQQDPGMELHLIHYSYGVNSTEKGDLSSESTVSRIRTEHFPLTLESARPSHTSQYLCASSEGQNNSPLHFGNGTRLTVT.

The chain recombines TRBV18 with TRBJ1-2, with 8 nucleotides matching TRBD1. Germline-derived CDR1 and CDR2 are KGHSH and LQKENI. V gave up 6 bases and J gave up 8 bases; unmatched junction bases: 11. The CDR3 runs 14 residues. DNA for the CDR3: TGTGCCAGCTCTCCCAACGGACAGGGTGGAGGCTACACCTTC. This codes for CASSPNGQGGGYTF.

The chain uses TRBV28 and TRBJ2-5; D might be TRBD1 or TRBD2, each matching 5 bases. The CDR3 loop spans 14 amino acids. V was shortened by 6 bases and J by 3 bases, with 14 bases between the two germline ends. CDR1 and CDR2 (germline): MDHEN, SYDVKM. This CDR3 is CASRKMGVKETQYF. The CDR3 DNA reads TGTGCCAGCAGGAAGATGGGGGTCAAAGAGACCCAGTACTTC.

This chain links TRBV18 with TRBJ2-7; possibly TRBD1 for D (5 bases). The V and J ends lost 6 bases and 2 bases respectively, with 11 bases between them. Per the germline V gene, CDR1 is KGHSH and CDR2 is LQKENI. The CDR3 covers 13 residues. CDR3 amino acids: CASSTGFTYEQYF. The CDR3 DNA sequence: TGTGCCAGCTCCACAGGATTTACCTACGAGCAGTACTTC.

The V call is TRBV6-5, the J call TRBJ2-7; TRBD2 matches at 7 bases. The CDR3 loop spans 13 amino acids. The germline CDR1 and CDR2 sequences are MNHEY and SVGAGI. J was trimmed by 6 bases and V by 0 bases; bases with no gene match: 2. DNA for the CDR3: TGTGCCAGCAGTTACTCGGCTAGCGGCGAGCAGTACTTC. It is translated as CASSYSASGEQYF.

The chain has TRBV9 and TRBJ1-1, with 7 bases aligning to TRBD1. The CDR3 is 14 residues long. The germline V gene has CDR1 SGDLS and CDR2 YYNGEE. J was trimmed by 1 base and V by 3 bases; bases with no gene match: 3. In DNA form, the CDR3 reads TGTGCCAGCAGCGCGACAGGGCGGAACACTGAAGCTTTCTTT. This codes for CASSATGRNTEAFF.

This clone was seen a handful of times. J is TRBJ1-1 and V is TRBV2; 7 nucleotides line up with TRBD1. J lost 3 bases, V lost 6 bases, and 7 bases had no gene match. This CDR3 spans 14 amino acids. Per germline, CDR1 SNHLY and CDR2 FYNNEI. In DNA form, the CDR3 reads TGTGCCAGCAGGGAACAGGGGCGCTACACTGAAGCTTTCTTT. Its protein product is CASREQGRYTEAFF.

This chain uses TRBV7-2 with TRBJ2-7, with D possibly being TRBD2 (6 bases). The CDR3 totals 15 residues. Germline V lookup: CDR1 SGHTA, CDR2 FQGNSA. Trimming stripped 1 base from V and 3 bases from J, with 13 bases between. This chain's CDR3 is CASSLDRGGVYEQYF. CDR3 coding DNA: TGTGCCAGCAGCTTAGACCGCGGAGGGGTCTACGAGCAGTACTTC. The whole variable domain, remainder taken from reference TRBV7-2 and TRBJ2-7, is GAGVSQSPSNKVTEKGKDVELRCDPISGHTALYWYRQSLGQGLEFLIYFQGNSAPDKSGLPSDRFSAERTGGSVSTLTIQRTQQEDSAVYLCASSLDRGGVYEQYFGPGTRLTVT.

This sequence joins TRBV11-3 and TRBJ1-4, with D unclear. Trimming removed 3 bases at V and 0 bases at J, with 8 bases between. The CDR3 has 15 residues. CDR1 and CDR2 from the germline V gene are SGHNT and YENEEA. The CDR3 DNA follows: TGTGCCAGCAGCTTTTCAAGTGCAACTAATGAAAAACTGTTTTTT. Its protein is CASSFSSATNEKLFF.

V usage is TRBV28 and J usage is TRBJ1-4; D may be TRBD1 (6 bases). The V and J ends lost 5 bases and 8 bases respectively, with 15 bases between them. From germline, CDR1 is MDHEN and CDR2 SYDVKM. The CDR3 is made up of 14 amino acids. The CDR3 DNA is TGTGCCAGCAGTACCGGGACAATCCCGGAAAAACTGTTTTTT. This codes for CASSTGTIPEKLFF.